Presented here are 9 T cell receptor beta chains from one specimen sequenced in a study of Graves' ophthalmopathy and Graves' hyperthyroidism. Amplified TCR beta CDR3 regions were obtained using RNA transcripts as template. A first-round RT-PCR used HTBI primers, followed by a second-round multiplex PCR. TCRdb analysed the multiplex PCR reads with MiXCR anew, one entry per CDR3 protein. The data show hundreds of thousands of distinct CDR3 sequences, roughly 20% seen once. Source material: peripheral blood. Receptors originate from a woman aged 18-35 years with stable Graves' hyperthyroidism.

This clonotype was picked up many times. This chain links TRBV6-2 or TRBV6-3 with TRBJ2-5; 8 bases align to TRBD1. V was pared by 2 bases and J by 5 bases, with 7 bases of the junction left unmatched. The CDR3 is made up of 15 amino acids. The germline CDR1 and CDR2 sequences are MNHEY and SVGEGT. The CDR3 nucleotides are TGTGCCAGCAGTTACGGCGGACAGGGTACGGAGACCCAGTACTTC. This codes for CASSYGGQGTETQYF.

This clonotype has at least ten counts. The V call is TRBV7-9, the J call TRBJ2-7; either TRBD1 or TRBD2 may fit D (6 bases each). CDR3 length: 15 residues. Germline lookup yields CDR1 SEHNR and CDR2 FQNEAQ (reference sequence). The germline V and J ends were trimmed by 1 base and 1 base, with 11 bases remaining between them. CDR3 DNA: TGTGCCAGCAGCTTAGAGGGGGGTCGGTCCTACGAGCAGTACTTC. It encodes CASSLEGGRSYEQYF. The complete variable domain, with remaining parts taken from reference TRBV7-9 and TRBJ2-7, reads DTGVSQNPRHKITKRGQNVTFRCDPISEHNRLYWYRQTLGQGPEFLTYFQNEAQLEKSRLLSDRFSAERPKGSFSTLEIQRTEQGDSAMYLCASSLEGGRSYEQYFGPGTRLTVT.

Points on this clonotype: It is likely a read error, because the conserved phenylalanine at the end of the CDR3 is missing. This chain links TRBV12-3 or TRBV12-4 with TRBJ1-6; a possible D gene is TRBD1 (5 bases). V was cut by 3 bases and J by 10 bases, with 13 bases left in between. CDR3 length: 14 residues. CDR3 loop: CASSFWGENSPLHL. The CDR3 DNA is TGTGCCAGCAGTTTTTGGGGCGAGAACTCACCCCTCCACCTT.

In its sample, this clonotype was seen many times. The CDR3 loop is CASSPLSPTVDSPLHF. CDR3 coding DNA: TGTGCCAGCAGTCCACTTAGCCCGACGGTAGATTCACCCCTCCACTTT. The gene calls are TRBV27 and TRBJ1-6; D is uncertain. The CDR3 has 16 residues. Germline V gene sequence: CDR1 MNHEY, CDR2 SMNVEV (reference sequence). V dropped 5 bases and J dropped 8 bases, with 19 bases sitting between them.

Many counts were recorded for this clonotype. The chain employs TRBV29-1 and TRBJ1-2, with D unclear. This CDR3 has 10 amino acids. From germline, CDR1 is SQVTM and CDR2 ANQGSEA. The ends were cut back, 4 bases at V and 6 bases at J, with 6 bases in the middle. The CDR3 is CSVGFDGYTF. CDR3 nucleotides: TGCAGCGTTGGGTTTGATGGCTACACCTTC.

This clonotype was recorded at least ten times. Its ends do not fully match the called genes, so a read error is possible. The V gene is TRBV11-2, the J gene TRBJ2-6; D gene unclear. The CDR3 is 14 amino acids. Per germline, CDR1 SGHAT and CDR2 FQNNGV. CDR3 sequence (DNA): TGCGCCAGCAGCTTGAGGTCTGGGGCCAACGTCCTGACTTTC. Translated, it gives CASSLRSGANVLTF.

This clonotype was counted between two and nine times. The V call is TRBV19, the J call TRBJ1-5; 9 nucleotides line up with TRBD1. Germline values: CDR1 LNHDA, CDR2 SQIVND (reference sequence). Trimming at V came to 3 bases and at J to 5 bases, leaving 5 bases not matched to a gene. The CDR3 length is 15 residues. The DNA of the CDR3 is TGTGCCAGTAGTATTGGACAGGGGTTCTATCAGCCCCAGCATTTT. Protein product: CASSIGQGFYQPQHF. The whole variable domain, filled in from reference TRBV19 and TRBJ1-5, reads DGGITQSPKYLFRKEGQNVTLSCEQNLNHDAMYWYRQDPGQGLRLIYYSQIVNDFQKGDIAEGYSVSREKKESFPLTVTSAQKNPTAFYLCASSIGQGFYQPQHFGDGTRLSIL.

CDR3: CASRGQGAQYGYTF. The CDR3 nucleotides read TGTGCCAGCAGGGGACAGGGGGCGCAATATGGCTACACCTTC. The V and J genes are TRBV2 and TRBJ1-2; 12 positions match TRBD1. CDR1 and CDR2 (germline): SNHLY, FYNNEI. The CDR3 runs 14 residues. The J segment lost 5 bases and the V segment lost 6 bases, leaving 4 bases of the junction unmatched.

This clonotype was seen many times. The J gene is TRBJ1-1, the V gene TRBV10-3; perhaps TRBD1 as D (6 bases). Germline V gene lookup returns CDR1 ENHRY and CDR2 SYGVKD. The CDR3 has 13 residues. Trimming cost V 5 bases and J 5 bases, with 12 bases left between them. Here the CDR3 DNA reads TGTGCCATCAGTCCAGGGGCCGGAACTGAAGCTTTCTTT. As protein: CAISPGAGTEAFF.